The rows below give T cell receptor beta chains drawn from one sample of a study of tumor-infiltrating lymphocytes in primary liver carcinoma. TCRdb reanalysed the multiplex PCR reads using MiXCR and keeps one entry per CDR3 protein. The sample has tens of thousands of distinct CDR3 sequences; about 80% are singletons. Sequencing was performed on liver tumor tissue from sampling region 5. These receptors originate from a man aged 35-49 years with primary liver carcinoma and hepatitis B virus infection. Each CDR3 is given with its conserved first and last residue. Each record gives: CDR3 length, J gene, V gene, CDR3 protein.

15 TRBJ1-5 TRBV12-3/TRBV12-4 CASTRGAAIDRPQHF
20 TRBJ2-1 TRBV12-3/TRBV12-4 CARSPILGTRDRESYNEQFF
14 TRBJ1-6 TRBV11-2 CANSLHSGLSPPHF
14 TRBJ1-1 TRBV29-1 CSVIRGGVNTEAFF
13 TRBJ2-7 TRBV6-5 CASRPGLSYEHYF
12 TRBJ1-5 TRBV6-6 CASRSGEQPQHF
13 TRBJ2-5 TRBV10-2 CASRGGTEGTQYF
16 TRBJ1-3 TRBV28 CASSLRDRGAGNTIYF
11 TRBJ2-3 TRBV10-2 CASSRTDAQYF
11 TRBJ2-5 TRBV7-9 CASSLDETQYF
12 TRBJ2-2 TRBV5-5 CASRLHTGELFF
15 TRBJ2-7 TRBV11-1 CASSLTIGIVYEQYF
15 TRBJ1-2 TRBV5-4 CASSPGGAVDYGYTF
11 TRBJ2-7 TRBV29-1 CSVESVGRQYF
14 TRBJ2-7 TRBV29-1 CSVQVAGGEDKQYF
15 TRBJ2-7 TRBV11-2 CATSLRWTGENEQYF
16 TRBJ2-1 TRBV11-1 CACRKKMRIGGDEQFF
10 TRBJ2-3 TRBV30 CAWGLDTQYF
16 TRBJ2-7 TRBV7-8 CANSLVSSNAAYEQYF
15 TRBJ2-1 TRBV28 CVSRNSGSSYNGQFF
17 TRBJ2-1 TRBV5-6 CAGSFGLGSSGYNEEFF
20 TRBJ1-4 TRBV28 CASSLIGLMNMGVHNEKLFF
12 TRBJ2-7 TRBV7-9 CASSQGQCEQYF
13 TRBJ2-1 TRBV25-1 CASRPGYYNEQIF
14 TRBJ2-3 TRBV10-3 CATSVTTYTDTQYF
12 TRBJ2-5 TRBV29-1 CSVLPAMETQYF
12 TRBJ2-7 TRBV20-1 CSAKWDAYEQYF
15 TRBJ2-3 TRBV7-8 CVNSEGHPKADTQYF
14 TRBJ2-5 TRBV5-4 CASSPVQVGETQYF
17 TRBJ2-5 TRBV11-2 CASSLDIKVGGQETQYF